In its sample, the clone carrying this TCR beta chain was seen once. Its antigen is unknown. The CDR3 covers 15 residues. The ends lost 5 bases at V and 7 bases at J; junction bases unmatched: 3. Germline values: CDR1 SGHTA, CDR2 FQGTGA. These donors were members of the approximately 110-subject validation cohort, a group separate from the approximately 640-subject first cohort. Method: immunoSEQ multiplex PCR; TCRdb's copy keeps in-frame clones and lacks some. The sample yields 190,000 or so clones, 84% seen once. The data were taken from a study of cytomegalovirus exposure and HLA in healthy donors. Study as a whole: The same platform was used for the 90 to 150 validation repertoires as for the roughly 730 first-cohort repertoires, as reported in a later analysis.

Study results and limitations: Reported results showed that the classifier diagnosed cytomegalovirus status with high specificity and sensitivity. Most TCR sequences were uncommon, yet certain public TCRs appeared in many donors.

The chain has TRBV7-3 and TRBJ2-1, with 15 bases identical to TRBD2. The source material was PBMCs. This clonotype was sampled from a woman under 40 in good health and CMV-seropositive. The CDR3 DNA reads TGTGCCAGCAGCCTGGGACTAGCGGGAGGAAATGAGCAGTTCTTC. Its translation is CASSLGLAGGNEQFF.